Listed below are T cell receptor beta chains from one sample, sequenced in a study of cytomegalovirus exposure and HLA in healthy donors. Only in-frame clones appear in the TCRdb table, and some are missing; sequencing was by immunoSEQ multiplex PCR. The data hold 250,000 to 350,000 clones, with about nine tenths observed a single time. The sample was PBMCs. All receptors come from a man aged 40-50 years in good health and CMV-seropositive. Both conserved end residues are part of each CDR3. Fields, in order: D gene, V gene, clone size, J gene, CDR3 DNA, CDR3 protein. The D gene is left open where the match is weak. Some rows have no size entry. The others give once, few or many, or a class for an expanded clone.

TRBD2	TRBV13	-	TRBJ2-7	TGTGCCAGCACCAGGACTAGCGGAACCTACGAGCAGTACTTC	CASTRTSGTYEQYF
-	TRBV5-6	-	TRBJ1-2	TGTGCCAGCAGCTTGGGCAGGGTCGTCTATGGCTACACCTTC	CASSLGRVVYGYTF
TRBD1	TRBV6-1	few	TRBJ2-3	TGTGCCAGCAGTGAATCGGGGACAGGCACAGATACGCAGTATTTT	CASSESGTGTDTQYF
TRBD1	TRBV28	-	TRBJ2-7	TGTGCCAGCAACGCTGGGGGGACAGGGCAGAGTGGCGAGCAGTACTTC	CASNAGGTGQSGEQYF
-	TRBV28	-	TRBJ1-5	TGTGCCAGCAGTTTAGGGCAACGCAATCAGCCCCAGCATTTT	CASSLGQRNQPQHF
TRBD1	TRBV5-1	-	TRBJ1-2	TGCGCCAGCAGCTTGGGACAGGGGGCTTCTAACTATGGCTACACCTTC	CASSLGQGASNYGYTF
-	TRBV30	-	TRBJ1-4	TGTGCCTGGAGCCCGGGGGATGATGAAAAACTGTTTTTT	CAWSPGDDEKLFF
TRBD1	TRBV6-5	once	TRBJ2-5	TGTGCCAGCAGGCTAACAGGGGGCAGGGAGACCCAGTACTTC	CASRLTGGRETQYF
-	TRBV4-1	-	TRBJ2-3	TGCGCCAGCAGCCAAGTCGAAGGGATGGGAGGAACAGATACGCAGTATTTT	CASSQVEGMGGTDTQYF
TRBD2	TRBV4-3	few	TRBJ2-1	TGCGCCAGCAGCCATCCCGGGACTAGCGGGAACAATGAGCAGTTCTTC	CASSHPGTSGNNEQFF
TRBD2	TRBV27	once	TRBJ2-3	TGTGCCAGCAGTTACCGGGACTACTGGGATACGCAGTATTTT	CASSYRDYWDTQYF
TRBD2	TRBV27	-	TRBJ2-7	TGTGCCAGCAGTTCTCCCCTAGCGGGAGGGCCCTACGAGCAGTACTTC	CASSSPLAGGPYEQYF
TRBD2	TRBV2	-	TRBJ2-1	TGTGCCAGCAGCGTAGCGGGAGGGCCCTACAATGAGCAGTTCTTC	CASSVAGGPYNEQFF
-	TRBV7-2	-	TRBJ1-4	TGTGCCAGCAGCTTAACAGGGTCCCTATGGGTCAAACTGTTTTTT	CASSLTGSLWVKLFF
-	TRBV5-4	-	TRBJ1-4	TGTGCCAGCAGCTTGGAATTACGGGGTAATGAAAAACTGTTTTTT	CASSLELRGNEKLFF
TRBD2	TRBV5-1	-	TRBJ2-3	TGCGCCAGCAGCCTAGCGGGAGGGCCAGATACGCAGTATTTT	CASSLAGGPDTQYF
-	TRBV19	-	TRBJ1-5	TGTGCCAGTAGTAGCGACAGCTTGGAGCCCCAGCATTTT	CASSSDSLEPQHF
-	TRBV28	-	TRBJ1-5	TGTGCCAGCAGTTTTCGGAGGAGCAATCAGCCCCAGCATTTT	CASSFRRSNQPQHF